These 22 T cell receptor beta chains were all obtained from the same sample, sequenced in a study of shared clonotypes between healthy human individuals. The data were produced by immunoSEQ multiplex PCR, yet TCRdb's version contains in-frame clones alone and is incomplete. The repertoire holds about 490,000 clones, with almost 80% as singletons. Sequencing was carried out using PBMCs. These receptors all stem from a woman in her forties in good health. Some clones in this sample may be carry-over from other donors' samples.

The chain uses TRBV6-1 and TRBJ1-5; D perhaps matches TRBD1 (6 bases). Per germline, CDR1 MNHNS and CDR2 SASEGT. The V gene lost 2 bases and the J gene lost 1 base, with 18 bases spanning the gap. This CDR3 spans 18 amino acids. CDR3 residues: CASSENLGGAGSNQPQHF. For the CDR3, the DNA is TGTGCCAGCAGTGAAAATTTAGGGGGGGCCGGGAGCAATCAGCCCCAGCATTTT.

This sequence joins TRBV10-3 and TRBJ2-1; D is unclear. The CDR3 totals 15 residues. The ends were cut back, 0 bases at V and 8 bases at J, with 14 bases in the middle. Germline values: CDR1 ENHRY, CDR2 SYGVKD. The CDR3 coding sequence is TGTGCCATCAGTGAGTCGGGCTATTCTTGGGATGAGCAGTTCTTC. Amino acid sequence: CAISESGYSWDEQFF.

V and J are TRBV7-9 and TRBJ2-3; 9 bases are a match to TRBD2. Germline V gene data show CDR1 as SEHNR and CDR2 as FQNEAQ (reference sequence). The CDR3 extends over 15 amino acids. With 3 bases clipped from V and 5 bases from J, the junction kept 6 bases outside the gene matches. CDR3 sequence: CASSFYLAGKDTQYF. CDR3 sequence (DNA): TGTGCCAGCAGCTTTTACCTAGCGGGAAAAGATACGCAGTATTTT.

The rearrangement links TRBV5-6 to TRBJ2-7; 7 nucleotides align to TRBD1. This CDR3 comprises 14 residues. The ends lost 1 base at V and 6 bases at J; junction bases unmatched: 7. Germline-derived CDR1 and CDR2 are SGHDT and YYEEEE. The CDR3 spells CASSLWAGGGEQYF. Here the CDR3 DNA reads TGTGCCAGCAGCTTGTGGGCAGGGGGTGGCGAGCAGTACTTC.

Comments on this clone: Within the sample, other DNA sequences also encode this same CDR3. The chain couples TRBV5-1 to TRBJ1-5; 8 bases agree with TRBD1. CDR3 size: 14 residues. The ends lost 0 bases at V and 7 bases at J; junction bases unmatched: 3. Germline V lookup: CDR1 SGHRS, CDR2 YFSETQ. CDR3 sequence reads: CASSLGQGTQPQHF. The CDR3 DNA follows: TGCGCCAGCAGCTTGGGACAGGGGACCCAGCCCCAGCATTTT.

V usage is TRBV7-3 and J usage is TRBJ2-6; D unresolved. The CDR3 covers 17 residues. Between the trimmed V and J ends, which lost 1 base and 3 bases, there was a span of 13 bases. Per the germline V gene, CDR1 is SGHTA and CDR2 is FQGTGA. For the CDR3, the DNA is TGTGCCAGCAGCTTAATGGCAGGCTTTGGTGGGGCCAACGTCCTGACTTTC. The encoded protein is CASSLMAGFGGANVLTF.

This chain uses TRBV29-1 with TRBJ2-6; D is uncertain. Between the trimmed V and J ends, which lost 1 base and 0 bases, there was a span of 10 bases. The CDR3 covers 16 residues. Germline V gene data show CDR1 as SQVTM and CDR2 as ANQGSEA. The CDR3 coding sequence is TGCAGCGTTGAAGGCCCAGGATTCTCTGGGGCCAACGTCCTGACTTTC. Amino acids: CSVEGPGFSGANVLTF.

J is TRBJ2-1 and V is TRBV11-3; D not resolved. Per germline, CDR1 SGHNT and CDR2 YENEEA. The CDR3 has 12 amino acids. Between the trimmed V and J ends, which lost 1 base and 7 bases, there was a span of 5 bases. CDR3 nucleotides: TGTGCCAGCAGCTTAGCCAGGAATGAGCAGTTCTTC. Amino acids: CASSLARNEQFF.

The V gene is TRBV20-1, the J gene TRBJ2-5; no clear D gene. The CDR3 has 11 residues. Trimming took off 5 bases at V and 3 bases at J, with 7 bases between the two ends. Looked up from germline, CDR1 is DFQATT and CDR2 is SNEGSKA (reference sequence). In DNA, the CDR3 is TGCAGTGCTCCTCGGGAAGAGACCCAGTACTTC. This codes for CSAPREETQYF.

This clone appeared a few times. This sequence joins TRBV7-8 and TRBJ1-2; D unresolved. The CDR3 spans 12 residues. The germline CDR1 and CDR2 sequences are SGHVS and FQNEAQ. V dropped 8 bases and J dropped 5 bases, with 12 bases sitting between them. The CDR3 loop is CASGRDVYGYTF. The CDR3 nucleotides read TGTGCCAGCGGGCGGGATGTATATGGCTACACCTTC.

This clone was observed a few times. This chain uses TRBV9 with TRBJ1-2, with D unclear. Germline CDR1 and CDR2: SGDLS and YYNGEE. The CDR3 runs 10 residues. The V and J ends lost 6 bases and 12 bases respectively, with 12 bases between them. CDR3 region: CASIEGGHTF. The DNA of the CDR3 is TGTGCCAGCATCGAGGGAGGGCACACCTTC.

This clone was seen once. The chain joins TRBV5-1 to TRBJ2-1; D gene uncertain. Germline-derived CDR1 and CDR2 are SGHRS and YFSETQ. V was cut by 2 bases and J by 9 bases, with 9 bases left in between. This CDR3 is built from 12 residues. This CDR3 reads CASSFSTGEQFF. The DNA of the CDR3 is TGCGCCAGCAGCTTTTCGACGGGTGAGCAGTTCTTC.

Only a few counts were recorded for this clone. The rearrangement uses TRBV6-1 and TRBJ2-1; the D gene is possibly TRBD2 (6 bases). CDR1 MNHNS and CDR2 SASEGT come from the germline V gene. This CDR3 contains 14 residues. The V gene lost 4 bases and the J gene lost 6 bases, with 13 bases spanning the gap. The CDR3 DNA sequence: TGTGCCAGCAGTGCGGGGGTCGAGGCCAATGAGCAGTTCTTC. Encoded protein: CASSAGVEANEQFF.

Worth noting for this clone: The sample contains more than one DNA sequence encoding this CDR3. The rearrangement joins TRBV19 to TRBJ2-7, with TRBD1 as a possible D gene (5 bases). The CDR3 totals 13 residues. Looked up from germline, CDR1 is LNHDA and CDR2 is SQIVND (reference sequence). V lost 1 base and J lost 3, with 7 bases in between. The CDR3 nucleotides are TGTGCCAGTAGTATAGTGCAGGGCTACGAGCAGTACTTC. The encoded protein is CASSIVQGYEQYF.

V and J are TRBV6-1 and TRBJ2-7; the D gene could be TRBD1 or TRBD2 (5 bases each). Germline CDR1 is MNHNS and CDR2 is SASEGT. V gave up 7 bases and J gave up 3 bases, with 19 bases separating them. This CDR3 has 15 amino acids. The CDR3 loop is CASMVRDDIDYEQYF. The CDR3 DNA sequence: TGTGCCAGCATGGTAAGGGACGATATAGACTACGAGCAGTACTTC.

The table lists this clone with a count of one. The CDR3 coding sequence is TGTGCCAGCAGCACCCAGGGGGCTGGGACTAATGAAAAACTGTTTTTT. Translated: CASSTQGAGTNEKLFF. The chain carries TRBV7-6 and TRBJ1-4; 8 nucleotides agree with TRBD1. The V segment lost 5 bases and the J segment 2 bases; nucleotides outside the gene matches: 7. Germline lookup yields CDR1 SGHVS and CDR2 FNYEAQ. CDR3 length equals 16 residues.

CDR3 in DNA: TGTGCCAGCAGGGGGGTTGGCGGCGAGCAGTACTTC. Translating gives CASRGVGGEQYF. The rearrangement uses TRBV6-5 and TRBJ2-7; perhaps D is TRBD1 or TRBD2 (5 bases each). This CDR3 spans 12 amino acids. With 6 bases removed from V and 6 bases from J, the gap between germline ends came to 12 bases. Germline V lookup: CDR1 MNHEY, CDR2 SVGAGI.

Here the CDR3 DNA reads TGTGCCAGCTCACCACGGCCCGGAGGGAGCCAGGACGAGCAGTACTTC. It yields the protein CASSPRPGGSQDEQYF. This rearrangement joins TRBV18 to TRBJ2-7; D possibly corresponds to TRBD2 (6 bases). The CDR3 extends over 16 amino acids. V was trimmed by 1 base and J by 5 bases, leaving 18 bases between them. The germline CDR1 and CDR2 sequences are KGHSH and LQKENI.

This clone was seen a handful of times. This chain connects TRBV6-4 to TRBJ2-4, with 9 bases matching TRBD2. The germline V gene encodes CDR1 MRHNA and CDR2 SNTAGT. Losses at the gene ends were 5 bases for V and 2 bases for J; bases not matched to a gene: 7. The CDR3 spans 16 residues. CDR3 residues: CASSPIAGVTKNIQYF. As DNA, the CDR3 is TGTGCCAGCAGTCCTATAGCGGGAGTTACCAAAAACATTCAGTACTTC.

This chain uses TRBV9 with TRBJ1-2; D gene uncertain. V was clipped by 3 bases and J by 8 bases, with 17 bases between them. The CDR3 contains 14 residues. Germline values: CDR1 SGDLS, CDR2 YYNGEE. The CDR3 DNA reads as TGTGCCAGCAGCGCCGAGTACCCGGCAGGCGGCTACACCTTC. Translated: CASSAEYPAGGYTF.

This sequence joins TRBV7-8 and TRBJ2-7, with D unresolved. The CDR3 is 15 amino acids. CDR1 SGHVS and CDR2 FQNEAQ come from the germline V gene. V was clipped by 2 bases and J by 2 bases, with 13 bases between them. The CDR3 DNA sequence: TGTGCCAGCAGCTTACTCGATAGGGCCCCCTACGAGCAGTACTTC. This gives the protein CASSLLDRAPYEQYF. The full variable domain, rest sourced from reference TRBV7-8 and TRBJ2-7, is GAGVSQSPRYKVAKRGQDVALRCDPISGHVSLFWYQQALGQGPEFLTYFQNEAQLDKSGLPSDRFFAERPEGSVSTLKIQRTQQEDSAVYLCASSLLDRAPYEQYFGPGTRLTVT.

The rearrangement uses TRBV30 and TRBJ2-5; 8 bases are a match to TRBD2. This CDR3 region has 13 residues. Germline CDR1 is GTSNPN and CDR2 is SVGIG (reference sequence). V was clipped by 4 bases and J by 5 bases; unmatched bases: 6. The CDR3 is CAWNVGGGETQYF. In nucleotides, the CDR3 is TGTGCCTGGAACGTCGGCGGGGGGGAGACCCAGTACTTC.